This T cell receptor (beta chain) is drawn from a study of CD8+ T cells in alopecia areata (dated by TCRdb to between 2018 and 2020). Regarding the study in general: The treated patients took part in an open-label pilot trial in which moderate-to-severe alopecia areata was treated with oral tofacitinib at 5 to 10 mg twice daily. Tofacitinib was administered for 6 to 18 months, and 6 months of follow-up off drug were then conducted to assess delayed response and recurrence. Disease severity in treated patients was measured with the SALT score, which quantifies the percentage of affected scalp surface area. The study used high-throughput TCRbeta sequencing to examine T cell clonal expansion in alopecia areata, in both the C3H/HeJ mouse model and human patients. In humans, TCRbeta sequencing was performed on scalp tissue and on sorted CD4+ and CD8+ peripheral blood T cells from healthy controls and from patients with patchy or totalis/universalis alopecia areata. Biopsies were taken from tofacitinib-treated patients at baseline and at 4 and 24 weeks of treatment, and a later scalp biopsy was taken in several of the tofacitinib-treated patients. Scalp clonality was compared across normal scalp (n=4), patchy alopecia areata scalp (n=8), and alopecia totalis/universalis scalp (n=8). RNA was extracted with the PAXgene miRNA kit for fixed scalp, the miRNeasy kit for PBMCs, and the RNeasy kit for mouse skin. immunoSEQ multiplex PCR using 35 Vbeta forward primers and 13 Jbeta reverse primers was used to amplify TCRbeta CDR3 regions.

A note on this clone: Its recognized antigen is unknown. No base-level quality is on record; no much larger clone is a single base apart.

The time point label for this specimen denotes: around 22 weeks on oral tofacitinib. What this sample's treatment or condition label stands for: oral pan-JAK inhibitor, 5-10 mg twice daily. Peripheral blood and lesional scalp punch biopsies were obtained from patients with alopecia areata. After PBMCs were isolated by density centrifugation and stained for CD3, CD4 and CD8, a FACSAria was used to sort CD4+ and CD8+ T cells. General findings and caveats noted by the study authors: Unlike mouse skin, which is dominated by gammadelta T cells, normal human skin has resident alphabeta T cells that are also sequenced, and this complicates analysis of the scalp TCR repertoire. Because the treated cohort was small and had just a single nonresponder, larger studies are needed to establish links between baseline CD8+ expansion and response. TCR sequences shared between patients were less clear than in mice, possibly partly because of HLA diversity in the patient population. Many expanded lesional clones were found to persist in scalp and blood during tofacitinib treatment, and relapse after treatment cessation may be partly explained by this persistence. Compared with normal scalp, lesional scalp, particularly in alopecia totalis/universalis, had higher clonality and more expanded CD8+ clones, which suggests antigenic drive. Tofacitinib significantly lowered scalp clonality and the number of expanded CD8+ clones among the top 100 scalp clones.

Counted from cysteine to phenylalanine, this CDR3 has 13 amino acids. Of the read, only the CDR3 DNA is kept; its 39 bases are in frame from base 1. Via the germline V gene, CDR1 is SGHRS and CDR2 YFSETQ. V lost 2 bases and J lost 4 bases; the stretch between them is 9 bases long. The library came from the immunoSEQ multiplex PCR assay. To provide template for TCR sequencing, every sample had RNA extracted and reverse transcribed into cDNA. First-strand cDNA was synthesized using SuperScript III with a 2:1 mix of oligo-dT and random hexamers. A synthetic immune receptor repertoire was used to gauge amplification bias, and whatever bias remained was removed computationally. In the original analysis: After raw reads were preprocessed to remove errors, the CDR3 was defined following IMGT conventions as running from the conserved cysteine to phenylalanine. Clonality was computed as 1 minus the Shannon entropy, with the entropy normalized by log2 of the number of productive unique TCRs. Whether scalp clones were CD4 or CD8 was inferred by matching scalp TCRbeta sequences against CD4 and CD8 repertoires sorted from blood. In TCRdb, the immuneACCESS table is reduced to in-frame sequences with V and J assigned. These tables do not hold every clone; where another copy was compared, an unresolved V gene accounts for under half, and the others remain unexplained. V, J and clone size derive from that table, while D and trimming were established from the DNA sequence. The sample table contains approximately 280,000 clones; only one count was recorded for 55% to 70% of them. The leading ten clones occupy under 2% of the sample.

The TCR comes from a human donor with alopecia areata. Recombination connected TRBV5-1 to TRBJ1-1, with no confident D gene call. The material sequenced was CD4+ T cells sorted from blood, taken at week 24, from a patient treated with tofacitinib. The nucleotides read TGCGCCAGCAGCTTAGGGCTGAGCACTGAAGCTTTCTTT. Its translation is CASSLGLSTEAFF. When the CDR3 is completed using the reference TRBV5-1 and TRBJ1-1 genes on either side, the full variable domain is KAGVTQTPRYLIKTRGQQVTLSCSPISGHRSVSWYQQTPGQGLQFLFEYFSETQRNKGNFPGRFSGRQFSNSRSEMNVSTLELGDSALYLCASSLGLSTEAFFGQGTRLTVV.